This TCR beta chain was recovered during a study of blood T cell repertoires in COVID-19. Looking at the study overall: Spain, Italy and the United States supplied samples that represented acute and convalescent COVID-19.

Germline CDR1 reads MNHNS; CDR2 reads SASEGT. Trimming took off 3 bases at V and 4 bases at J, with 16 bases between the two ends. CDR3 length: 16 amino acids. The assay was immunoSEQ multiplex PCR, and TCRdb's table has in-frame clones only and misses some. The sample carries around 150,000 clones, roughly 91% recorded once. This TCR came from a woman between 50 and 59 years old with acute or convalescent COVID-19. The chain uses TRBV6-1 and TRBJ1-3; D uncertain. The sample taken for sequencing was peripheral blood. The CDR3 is CASSERGRAAGNTIYF. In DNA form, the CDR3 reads TGTGCCAGCAGTGAGCGGGGAAGAGCGGCCGGAAACACCATATATTTT.